This T cell receptor (beta chain) was sequenced for a study of cytomegalovirus exposure and HLA in healthy donors. Study-wide findings and caveats: When analyzed later, the rates of TCR association showed variation by HLA locus, with DRB1 the most and HLA-C the fewest.

The primer mix had 60 Vbeta and 13 Jbeta primers. Measured with immunoSEQ multiplex PCR; TCRdb has only the in-frame clones, and not every one. The sample carries around 110,000 clones, around 70% recorded once. The germline CDR1 and CDR2 sequences are MNHEY and SMNVEV (reference sequence). V shed 6 bases, J shed 1 base, and the junction held 6 bases outside the gene matches. The CDR3 is 16 residues long. Note on this clone: Its target is unknown.

The receptor's source is a man younger than 40 in good health and CMV-seropositive. J is TRBJ1-5 and V is TRBV27, with TRBD1 identical over 10 bases. The sequencing input was PBMCs. The CDR3 coding sequence is TGTGCCAGCAGAACCTGGACAGGGGGGAGCAATCAGCCCCAGCATTTT. Its translation is CASRTWTGGSNQPQHF.